This record looks at one T cell receptor beta chain sequence and its context. The antigen remains undetermined. This CDR3 has 14 amino acids. Trimming took 5 bases from V and 7 from J, leaving 15 bases between them. CDR1 SEHNR and CDR2 FQNEAQ come from the germline V gene (reference sequence). The record originates from a study of cytomegalovirus exposure and HLA in healthy donors. Across the study: Around 80 million unique TCR sequences came from HLA-typed donors in an early release.

Whole-study results and caveats: Cytomegalovirus association was listed for 164 TCR beta chains.

PCR was performed using 60 Vbeta and 13 Jbeta primers. The method was immunoSEQ multiplex PCR; TCRdb's version includes in-frame clones alone and lacks a portion of them. The sample records about 170,000 clones, approximately 88% being singletons. The chain couples TRBV7-9 to TRBJ2-1; a possible D gene is TRBD1 (6 bases). What was sequenced was PBMCs. The source is a boy between 2 and 10 years old in good health and CMV-seronegative. The CDR3 sequence is CASSHGAGANEQFF. As DNA, the CDR3 is TGTGCCAGCAGCCACGGGGCAGGGGCAAATGAGCAGTTCTTC.